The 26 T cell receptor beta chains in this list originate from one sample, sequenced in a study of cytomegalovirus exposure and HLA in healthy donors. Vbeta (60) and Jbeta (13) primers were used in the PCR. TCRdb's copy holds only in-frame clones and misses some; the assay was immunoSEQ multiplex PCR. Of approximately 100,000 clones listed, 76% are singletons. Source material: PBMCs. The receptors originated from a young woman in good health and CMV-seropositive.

The DNA for the CDR3 is TGTGCCAGCAGTGATAACAGGAATCGGGATGGCTACACCTTC. Its protein product is CASSDNRNRDGYTF. V usage is TRBV6-4 and J usage is TRBJ1-2, with D possibly matching TRBD1 (5 bases). V lost 3 bases to trimming and J lost 6 bases, with 14 bases between them. CDR3 size: 14 residues. Germline V CDR1 and CDR2: MRHNA, SNTAGT.

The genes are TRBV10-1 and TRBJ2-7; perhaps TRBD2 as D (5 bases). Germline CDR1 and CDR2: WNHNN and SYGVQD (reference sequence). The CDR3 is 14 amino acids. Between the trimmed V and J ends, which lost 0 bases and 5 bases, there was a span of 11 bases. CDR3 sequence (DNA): TGCGCCAGCAGTGAGTCGTACAGAGGGAACGAGCAGTACTTC. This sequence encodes CASSESYRGNEQYF.

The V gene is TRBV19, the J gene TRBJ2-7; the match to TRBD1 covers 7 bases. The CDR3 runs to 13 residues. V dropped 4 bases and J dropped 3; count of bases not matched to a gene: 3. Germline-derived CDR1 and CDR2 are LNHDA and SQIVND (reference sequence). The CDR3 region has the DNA TGTGCCAGTAGTAAGGGACAGCACTACGAGCAGTACTTC. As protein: CASSKGQHYEQYF. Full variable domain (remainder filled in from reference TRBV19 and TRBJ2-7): DGGITQSPKYLFRKEGQNVTLSCEQNLNHDAMYWYRQDPGQGLRLIYYSQIVNDFQKGDIAEGYSVSREKKESFPLTVTSAQKNPTAFYLCASSKGQHYEQYFGPGTRLTVT.

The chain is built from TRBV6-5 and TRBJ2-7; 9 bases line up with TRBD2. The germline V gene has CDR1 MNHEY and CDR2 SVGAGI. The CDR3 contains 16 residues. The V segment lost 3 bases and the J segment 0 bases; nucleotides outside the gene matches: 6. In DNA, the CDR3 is TGTGCCAGCAGTTATGAAGCGGGAGGCAGCTCCTACGAGCAGTACTTC. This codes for CASSYEAGGSSYEQYF.

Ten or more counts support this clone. In DNA form, the CDR3 reads TGTGCCAGCAGCTCTACAGGGAGCTCCTACGAGCAGTACTTC. Translated, it gives CASSSTGSSYEQYF. V is TRBV7-3 and J is TRBJ2-7; D may be TRBD1 (6 bases). Trimming took 4 bases from V and 0 from J, leaving 10 bases between them. The germline V gene has CDR1 SGHTA and CDR2 FQGTGA. This CDR3 is 14 amino acids long.

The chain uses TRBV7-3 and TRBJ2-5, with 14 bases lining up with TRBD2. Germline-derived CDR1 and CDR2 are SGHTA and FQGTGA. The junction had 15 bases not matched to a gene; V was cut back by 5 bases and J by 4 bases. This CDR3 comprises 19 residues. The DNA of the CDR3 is TGTGCCAGCAGCCCCCCGGGACTAGCGGGAGAGAAGAAAGTAGAGACCCAGTACTTC. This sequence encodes CASSPPGLAGEKKVETQYF.

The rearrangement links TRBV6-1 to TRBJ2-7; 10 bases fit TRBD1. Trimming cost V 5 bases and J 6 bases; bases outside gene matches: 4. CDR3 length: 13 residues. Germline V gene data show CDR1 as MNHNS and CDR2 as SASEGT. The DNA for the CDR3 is TGTGCCAGCAGTAGGGACAGGGGATCCGAGCAGTACTTC. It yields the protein CASSRDRGSEQYF.

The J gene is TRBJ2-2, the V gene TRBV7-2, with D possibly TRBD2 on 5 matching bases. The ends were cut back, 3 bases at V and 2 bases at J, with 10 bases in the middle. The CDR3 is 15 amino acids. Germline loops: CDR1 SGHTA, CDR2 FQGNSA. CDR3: CASSFVRANTGELFF. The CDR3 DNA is TGTGCCAGCAGCTTCGTGCGGGCTAACACCGGGGAGCTGTTTTTT.

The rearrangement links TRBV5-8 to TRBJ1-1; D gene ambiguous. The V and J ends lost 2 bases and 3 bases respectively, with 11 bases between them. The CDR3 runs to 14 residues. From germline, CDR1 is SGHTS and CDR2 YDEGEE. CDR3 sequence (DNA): TGTGCCAGCAGCTTTCCCGGCGGGTACACTGAAGCTTTCTTT. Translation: CASSFPGGYTEAFF.

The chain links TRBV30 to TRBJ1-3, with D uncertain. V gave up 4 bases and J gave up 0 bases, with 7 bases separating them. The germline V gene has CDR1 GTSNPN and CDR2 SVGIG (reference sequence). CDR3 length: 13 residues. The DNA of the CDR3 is TGTGCCTGGACTGGGCTCTCTGGAAACACCATATATTTT. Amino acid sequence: CAWTGLSGNTIYF.

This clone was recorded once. The CDR3 DNA follows: TGTGCCAGCAGCGGGAGACTAGCGGCCGGAACCCAAGCCAAAAACATTCAGTACTTC. This sequence encodes CASSGRLAAGTQAKNIQYF. The rearrangement joins TRBV5-6 to TRBJ2-4; 9 nucleotides match TRBD2. With 4 bases clipped from V and 0 bases from J, the junction kept 14 bases outside the gene matches. This CDR3 comprises 19 residues. Germline V gene data show CDR1 as SGHDT and CDR2 as YYEEEE.

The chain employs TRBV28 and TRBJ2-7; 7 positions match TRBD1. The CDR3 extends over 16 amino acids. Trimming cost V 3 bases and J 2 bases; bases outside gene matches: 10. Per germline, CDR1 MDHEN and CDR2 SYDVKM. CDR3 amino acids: CASSFLRTGLTYEQYF. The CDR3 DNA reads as TGTGCCAGCAGTTTCCTACGGACAGGTTTGACCTACGAGCAGTACTTC.

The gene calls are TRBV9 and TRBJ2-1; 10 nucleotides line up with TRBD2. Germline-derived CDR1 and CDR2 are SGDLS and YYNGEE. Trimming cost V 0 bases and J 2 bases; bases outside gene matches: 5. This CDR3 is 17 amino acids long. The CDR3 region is CASSVETSGLTYNEQFF. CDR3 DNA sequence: TGTGCCAGCAGCGTAGAGACTAGCGGGCTGACCTACAATGAGCAGTTCTTC.

CDR3 nucleotides: TGTGCCAGCAGTGAAGCGCTTCCTGGGGACTATAACCACACAGATACGCAGTATTTT. Translated, it gives CASSEALPGDYNHTDTQYF. V and J are TRBV2 and TRBJ2-3; 7 positions match TRBD2. Germline-derived CDR1 and CDR2 are SNHLY and FYNNEI. The CDR3 runs 19 residues. V trimming: 0 bases; J trimming: 2 bases; junction bases outside the gene matches: 14.

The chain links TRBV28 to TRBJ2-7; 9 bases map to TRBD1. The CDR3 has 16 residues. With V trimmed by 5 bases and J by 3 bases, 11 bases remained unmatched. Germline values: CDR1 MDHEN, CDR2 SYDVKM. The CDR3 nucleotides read TGTGCCAGCAGTGCCTCCCTCGGGACAGGGAACTACGAGCAGTACTTC. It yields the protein CASSASLGTGNYEQYF.

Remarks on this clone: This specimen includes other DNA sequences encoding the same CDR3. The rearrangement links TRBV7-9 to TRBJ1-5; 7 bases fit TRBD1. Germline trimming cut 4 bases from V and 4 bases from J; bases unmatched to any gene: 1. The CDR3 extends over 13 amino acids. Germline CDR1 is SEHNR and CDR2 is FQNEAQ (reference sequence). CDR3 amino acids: CASSSQGNQPQHF. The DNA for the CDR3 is TGTGCCAGCAGCTCACAGGGGAATCAGCCCCAGCATTTT.

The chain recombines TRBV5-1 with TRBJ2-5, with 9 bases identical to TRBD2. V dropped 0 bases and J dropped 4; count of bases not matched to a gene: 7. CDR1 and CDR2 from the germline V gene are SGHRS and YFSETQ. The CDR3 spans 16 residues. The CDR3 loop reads CASSLGLAGPGETQYF. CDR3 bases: TGCGCCAGCAGCTTGGGGCTAGCGGGACCTGGAGAGACCCAGTACTTC.

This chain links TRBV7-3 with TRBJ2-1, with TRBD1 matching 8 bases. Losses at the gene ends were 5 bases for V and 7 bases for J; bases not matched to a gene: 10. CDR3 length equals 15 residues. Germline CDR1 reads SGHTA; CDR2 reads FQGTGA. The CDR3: CASSVKTGDPNEQFF. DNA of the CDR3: TGTGCCAGCAGCGTCAAGACAGGGGATCCTAATGAGCAGTTCTTC.

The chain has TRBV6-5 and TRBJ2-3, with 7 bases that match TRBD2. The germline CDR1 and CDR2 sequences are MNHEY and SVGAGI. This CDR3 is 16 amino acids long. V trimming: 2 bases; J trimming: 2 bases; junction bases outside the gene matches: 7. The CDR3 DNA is TGTGCCAGCAGTTACAGCGGGGTCCCATACACAGATACGCAGTATTTT. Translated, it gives CASSYSGVPYTDTQYF.

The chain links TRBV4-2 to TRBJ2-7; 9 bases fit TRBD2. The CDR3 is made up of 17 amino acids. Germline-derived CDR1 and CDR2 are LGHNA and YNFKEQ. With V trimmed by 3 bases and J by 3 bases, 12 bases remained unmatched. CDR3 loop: CASSQGGAGGGVYEQYF. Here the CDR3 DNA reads TGTGCCAGCAGCCAGGGAGGAGCGGGAGGTGGCGTCTACGAGCAGTACTTC.

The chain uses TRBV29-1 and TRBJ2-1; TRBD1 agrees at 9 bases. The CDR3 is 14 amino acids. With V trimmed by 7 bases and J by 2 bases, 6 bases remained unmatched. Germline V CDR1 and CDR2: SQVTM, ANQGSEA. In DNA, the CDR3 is TGCAGCGGGGGGGGGACAGGGACCTACAATGAGCAGTTCTTC. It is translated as CSGGGTGTYNEQFF.

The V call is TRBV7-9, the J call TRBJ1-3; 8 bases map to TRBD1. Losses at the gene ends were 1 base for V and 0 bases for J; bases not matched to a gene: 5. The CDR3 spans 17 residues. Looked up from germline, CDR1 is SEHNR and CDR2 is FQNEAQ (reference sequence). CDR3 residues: CASSLGGQVTSGNTIYF. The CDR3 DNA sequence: TGTGCCAGCAGCTTAGGGGGACAGGTCACCTCTGGAAACACCATATATTTT. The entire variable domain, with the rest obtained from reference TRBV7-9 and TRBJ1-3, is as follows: DTGVSQNPRHKITKRGQNVTFRCDPISEHNRLYWYRQTLGQGPEFLTYFQNEAQLEKSRLLSDRFSAERPKGSFSTLEIQRTEQGDSAMYLCASSLGGQVTSGNTIYFGEGSWLTVV.

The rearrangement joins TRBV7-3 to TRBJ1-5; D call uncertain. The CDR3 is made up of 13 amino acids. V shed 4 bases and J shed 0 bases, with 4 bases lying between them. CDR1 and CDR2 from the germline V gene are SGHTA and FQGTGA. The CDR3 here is CASSSFSNQPQHF. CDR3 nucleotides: TGTGCCAGCAGCTCATTTAGCAATCAGCCCCAGCATTTT.

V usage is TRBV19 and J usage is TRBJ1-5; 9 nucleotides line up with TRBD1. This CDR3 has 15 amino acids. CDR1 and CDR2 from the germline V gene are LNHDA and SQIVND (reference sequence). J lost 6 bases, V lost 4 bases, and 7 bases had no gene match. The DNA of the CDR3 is TGTGCCAGTAGTACCATGACAGGGGGTACTCAGCCCCAGCATTTT. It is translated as CASSTMTGGTQPQHF. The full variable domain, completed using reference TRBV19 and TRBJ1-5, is DGGITQSPKYLFRKEGQNVTLSCEQNLNHDAMYWYRQDPGQGLRLIYYSQIVNDFQKGDIAEGYSVSREKKESFPLTVTSAQKNPTAFYLCASSTMTGGTQPQHFGDGTRLSIL.

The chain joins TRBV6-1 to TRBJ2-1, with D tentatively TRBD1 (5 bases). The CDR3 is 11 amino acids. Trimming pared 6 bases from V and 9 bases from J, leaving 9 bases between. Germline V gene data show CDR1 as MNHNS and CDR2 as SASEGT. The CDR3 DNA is TGTGCCAGCAGGACGACAGCTGAGCAGTTCTTC. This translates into CASRTTAEQFF.

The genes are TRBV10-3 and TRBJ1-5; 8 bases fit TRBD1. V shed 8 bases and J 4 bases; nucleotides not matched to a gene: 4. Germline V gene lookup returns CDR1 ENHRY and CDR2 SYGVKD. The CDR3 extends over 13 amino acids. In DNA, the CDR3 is TGTGCCATCGGGACAGGCAATAATCAGCCCCAGCATTTT. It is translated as CAIGTGNNQPQHF.